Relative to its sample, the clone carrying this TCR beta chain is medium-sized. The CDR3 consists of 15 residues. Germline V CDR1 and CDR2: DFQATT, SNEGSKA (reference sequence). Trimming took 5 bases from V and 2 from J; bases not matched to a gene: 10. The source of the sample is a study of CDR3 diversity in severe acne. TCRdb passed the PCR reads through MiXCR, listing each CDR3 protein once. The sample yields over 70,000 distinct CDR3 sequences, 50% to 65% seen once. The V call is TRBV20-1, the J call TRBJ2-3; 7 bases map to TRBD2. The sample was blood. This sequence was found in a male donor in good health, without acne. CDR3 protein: CSAHSIGGFTDTQYF. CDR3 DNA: TGCAGTGCTCACTCGATCGGGGGGTTCACAGATACGCAGTATTTT.